This T cell receptor (beta chain) was identified during a study of early T cells in non-severe SARS-CoV-2 infection. Unique molecular identifiers were affixed to single, distinct cDNA molecules. A single record per CDR3 protein comes from TCRdb applying MiXCR to the 5' RACE reads. The sample shows more than 65,000 distinct CDR3 sequences, roughly 15% of them seen only once. V was shortened by 5 bases and J by 0 bases, with 17 bases between the two germline ends. CDR3 length: 17 residues. Per the germline V gene, CDR1 is SGHTA and CDR2 is FQGNSA. The sequence came from an adult who was a healthcare worker with PCR-confirmed SARS-CoV-2 infection or an uninfected control (not recorded which). The sequenced sample consisted of whole blood. The V call is TRBV7-2, the J call TRBJ2-4; D call uncertain. CDR3 DNA: TGTGCCAGCAGCACCCTTCCTTGGGGTATAGCCAAAAACATTCAGTACTTC. The encoded protein is CASSTLPWGIAKNIQYF.